This is a list of T cell receptor beta chains from one sample in a study of T cells in Graves' hyperthyroidism and ophthalmopathy. Each CDR3 protein gets one entry after TCRdb re-called the multiplex PCR reads with MiXCR. The table lists a few hundred thousand distinct CDR3 sequences, 15% to 19% of them singletons. The material sequenced was blood. Receptor source: a woman aged 18 to 35 with Graves' hyperthyroidism. Each CDR3 is given with its conserved first and last residue. Expanded clones get a size class; other rows say once, few or many, or leave the size out.

J gene	V gene	clone size	CDR3 protein
TRBJ2-5	TRBV24-1	few	CATGFQETQYF
TRBJ2-5	TRBV20-1	many	CSARDPVGYQITQETQYF
TRBJ2-7	TRBV20-1	.	CSASASGGNYEQYF
TRBJ1-6	TRBV7-6	.	CASSQRWNNSPLHF
TRBJ1-6	TRBV11-2	few	CASRERGSSSYNSPLHF
TRBJ2-1	TRBV28	many	CASSTADRVLAGGSPSSYNEQFF
TRBJ2-1	TRBV10-1	few	CASSGGHIGNEQFF
TRBJ1-5	TRBV24-1	few	CATSDNAVGSGQPQHF
TRBJ2-1	TRBV6-2/TRBV6-3	.	CASSWGVYNEQFF
TRBJ2-1	TRBV5-1	.	CASKTGTDNYEQFF
TRBJ1-6	TRBV4-3	.	CASSQDARGNSPLHF
TRBJ2-3	TRBV28	many	CASSLGLLEDTQYF
TRBJ2-5	TRBV29-1	many	CSVSGAQETQYF
TRBJ2-1	TRBV6-2/TRBV6-3	many	CASSRRGGANNEQFF
TRBJ1-4	TRBV4-3	few	CASSPTRGANEKLFF
TRBJ2-1	TRBV11-3	many	CASSGTGGDEQFF
TRBJ1-4	TRBV28	many	CASREYGNEKLFF
TRBJ2-3	TRBV7-6	many	CASSLGTLAGGRTDTQYF
TRBJ2-1	TRBV28	many	CASSQTSGRRHEQFF
TRBJ1-1	TRBV6-4	.	CASRAPKAHRRNTEAFF
TRBJ1-6	TRBV20-1	many	CSAVEPRGNSPLHF
TRBJ2-1	TRBV7-9	.	CASTLDSSGSLFSSYNEQFF
TRBJ1-1	TRBV24-1	.	CATSSSGIGEAFF
TRBJ1-1	TRBV28	.	CASSLSGTGAEAFF